This TCR beta chain is drawn from a study of regulatory T cells in long-lasting Graves disease. Study observations and caveats: The researchers studied only peripheral blood, not thyroid tissue. Favoring TRBV28, TRBJ1-2 and TRBJ2-5 was a feature seen in persistent disease.

On this clonotype: No antigen is known for it.

Time point specified: persistent/refractory GD, antithyroid drugs over 5 years with positive TRAb. From PBMCs, RNA was extracted and then used to make the TCR library. EDTA tubes held roughly 9.2 milliliters of peripheral blood from each patient. This CDR3 comprises 14 residues. In germline, CDR1 is PRHDT, CDR2 FYEKMQ (reference sequence). J lost 4 bases, V lost 7 bases, and 4 bases had no gene match. Both iRepertoire HTBI primers and Arm-PCR of CDR3 regions were used to build the TCR beta libraries. TCRdb passed the multiplex PCR reads through MiXCR, listing each CDR3 protein once. The table shows about 400,000 distinct CDR3 sequences, with more than 20% occurring only once.

The clonotype originates from a female donor with Graves disease. J is TRBJ2-2 and V is TRBV13, with 9 bases fitting TRBD1. This specimen was peripheral blood mononuclear cells (PBMCs), taken when the disease was refractory, from a patient treated with antithyroid drugs. The CDR3 here is CASKRQGGTGELFF. CDR3 sequence (DNA): TGTGCCAGCAAGCGACAGGGGGGCACCGGGGAGCTGTTTTTT.